This entry concerns a single T cell receptor beta chain. Its antigen is unidentified. Germline CDR1 reads SNHLY; CDR2 reads FYNNEI. The V segment lost 8 bases and the J segment 9 bases; nucleotides outside the gene matches: 6. The CDR3 has 14 amino acids. This entry comes from a study of T cell responses to AZD1222 COVID-19 vaccine. TCRdb's table, derived via immunoSEQ multiplex PCR, lists solely in-frame clones and lacks some. The table lists around 120,000 clones, approximately 90% of them singletons. Study findings and constraints: It was only after the peak T cell response that any repertoires were sampled. Researchers report vaccine-associated CD4 TCRs spanning spike, with dominance at 160-218 and 743-854. Most donors were white British, females outnumbered males, and clonal diversity was possibly underestimated. The study reported that nearly half of spike-specific TCRs target unmutated variant regions.

Sequencing was performed on peripheral blood, taken on day 0 of MenACWY control vaccination. The source is an adult in good health. V gene TRBV2 combines with J gene TRBJ2-1; 14 bases map to TRBD2. The CDR3 nucleotides are TGTGCCAGCCTCCGTGGGACTAGCGGGAGTGAGCAGTTCTTC. It encodes CASLRGTSGSEQFF.